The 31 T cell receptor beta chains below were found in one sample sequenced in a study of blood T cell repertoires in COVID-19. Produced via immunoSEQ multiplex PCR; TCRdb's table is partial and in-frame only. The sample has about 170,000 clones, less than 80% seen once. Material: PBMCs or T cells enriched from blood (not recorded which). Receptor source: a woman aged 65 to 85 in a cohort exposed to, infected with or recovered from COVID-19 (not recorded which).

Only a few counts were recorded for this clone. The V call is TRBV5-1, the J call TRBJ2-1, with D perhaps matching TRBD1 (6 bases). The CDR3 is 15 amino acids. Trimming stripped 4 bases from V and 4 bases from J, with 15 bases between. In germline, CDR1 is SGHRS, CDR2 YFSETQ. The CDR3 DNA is TGCGCCAGCAGCCTACAGGGCGGAGAGTACAATGAGCAGTTCTTC. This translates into CASSLQGGEYNEQFF.

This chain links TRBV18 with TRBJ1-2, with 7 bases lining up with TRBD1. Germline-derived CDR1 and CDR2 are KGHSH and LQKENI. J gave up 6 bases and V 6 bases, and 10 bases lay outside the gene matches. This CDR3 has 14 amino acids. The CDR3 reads CASSAQQGEDGYTF. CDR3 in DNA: TGTGCCAGCTCCGCTCAGCAGGGGGAGGATGGCTACACCTTC.

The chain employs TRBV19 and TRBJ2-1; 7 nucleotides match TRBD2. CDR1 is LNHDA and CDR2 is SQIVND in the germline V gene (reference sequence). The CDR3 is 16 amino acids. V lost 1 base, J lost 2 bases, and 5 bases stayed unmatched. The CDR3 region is CASSIAGGVPYNEQFF. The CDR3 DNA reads TGTGCCAGTAGTATAGCGGGAGGCGTCCCCTACAATGAGCAGTTCTTC. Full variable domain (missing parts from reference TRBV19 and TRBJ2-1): DGGITQSPKYLFRKEGQNVTLSCEQNLNHDAMYWYRQDPGQGLRLIYYSQIVNDFQKGDIAEGYSVSREKKESFPLTVTSAQKNPTAFYLCASSIAGGVPYNEQFFGPGTRLTVL.

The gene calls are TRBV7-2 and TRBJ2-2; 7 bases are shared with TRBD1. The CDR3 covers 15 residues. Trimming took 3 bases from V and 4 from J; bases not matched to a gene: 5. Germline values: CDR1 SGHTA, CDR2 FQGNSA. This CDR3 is CASSLGQLLTGELFF. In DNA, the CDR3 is TGTGCCAGCAGCTTGGGACAGCTTCTCACCGGGGAGCTGTTTTTT.

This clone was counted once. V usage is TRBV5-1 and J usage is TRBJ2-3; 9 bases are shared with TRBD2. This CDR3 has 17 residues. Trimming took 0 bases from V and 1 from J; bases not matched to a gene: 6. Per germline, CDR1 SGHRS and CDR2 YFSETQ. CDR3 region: CASSLVPSGVGTDTQYF. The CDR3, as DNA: TGCGCCAGCAGCTTGGTACCTAGCGGGGTAGGCACAGATACGCAGTATTTT.

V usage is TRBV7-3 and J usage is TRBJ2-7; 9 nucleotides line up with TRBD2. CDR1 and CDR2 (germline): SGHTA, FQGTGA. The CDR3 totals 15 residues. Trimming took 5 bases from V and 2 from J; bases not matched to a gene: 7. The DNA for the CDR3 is TGTGCCAGCAGCCAGGCAGCGGGAGGAGCCTACGAGCAGTACTTC. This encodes CASSQAAGGAYEQYF.

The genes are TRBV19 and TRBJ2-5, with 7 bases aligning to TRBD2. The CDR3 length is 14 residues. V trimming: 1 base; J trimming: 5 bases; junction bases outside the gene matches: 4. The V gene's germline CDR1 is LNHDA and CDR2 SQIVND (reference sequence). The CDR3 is CASSIGSGSETQYF. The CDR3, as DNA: TGTGCCAGTAGTATAGGTAGCGGGTCGGAGACCCAGTACTTC.

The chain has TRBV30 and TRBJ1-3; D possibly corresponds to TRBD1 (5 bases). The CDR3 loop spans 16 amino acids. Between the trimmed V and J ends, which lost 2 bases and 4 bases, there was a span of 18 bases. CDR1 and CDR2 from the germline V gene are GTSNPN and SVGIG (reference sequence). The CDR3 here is CAWSPGTGAGGNTIYF. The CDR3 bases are TGTGCCTGGAGTCCTGGGACGGGAGCAGGAGGAAACACCATATATTTT.

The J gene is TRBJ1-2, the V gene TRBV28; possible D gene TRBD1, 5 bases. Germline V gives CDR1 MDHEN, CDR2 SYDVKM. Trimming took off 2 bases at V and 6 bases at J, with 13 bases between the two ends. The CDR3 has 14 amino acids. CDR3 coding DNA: TGTGCCAGCAGTTTAGGGCAGGGAAGGGATGGCTACACCTTC. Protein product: CASSLGQGRDGYTF.

CDR3 in amino acids: CASSRGQGTDTQYF. The CDR3 DNA follows: TGTGCCAGCAGCCGAGGACAGGGAACGGATACGCAGTATTTT. This chain joins TRBV5-6 and TRBJ2-3; 8 bases match TRBD1. There are 14 residues in the CDR3. The V gene's germline CDR1 is SGHDT and CDR2 YYEEEE. The V gene end was trimmed by 4 bases and the J gene end by 6 bases; junction bases not matched to a gene: 7. Together with reference TRBV5-6 and TRBJ2-3, the CDR3 gives the full variable domain: DAGVTQSPTHLIKTRGQQVTLRCSPKSGHDTVSWYQQALGQGPQFIFQYYEEEERQRGNFPDRFSGHQFPNYSSELNVNALLLGDSALYLCASSRGQGTDTQYFGPGTRLTVL.

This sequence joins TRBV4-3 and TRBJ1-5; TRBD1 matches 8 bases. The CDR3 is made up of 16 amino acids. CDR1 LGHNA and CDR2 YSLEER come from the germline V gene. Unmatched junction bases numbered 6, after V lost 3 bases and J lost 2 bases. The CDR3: CASSQGTGPGNQPQHF. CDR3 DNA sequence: TGCGCCAGCAGCCAGGGGACAGGACCTGGCAATCAGCCCCAGCATTTT.

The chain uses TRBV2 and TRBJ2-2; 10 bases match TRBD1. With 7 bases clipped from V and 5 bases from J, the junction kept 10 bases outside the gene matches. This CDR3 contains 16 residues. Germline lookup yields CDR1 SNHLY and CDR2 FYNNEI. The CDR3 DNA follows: TGTGCCAGCAAGGGACCGGGACAGGGGAGAACCGGGGAGCTGTTTTTT. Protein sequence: CASKGPGQGRTGELFF.

DNA for the CDR3: TGTGCCAGCAGCAAGGGACTAGCGGGAGTCTACAATGAGCAGTTCTTC. Translating gives CASSKGLAGVYNEQFF. This chain uses TRBV5-5 with TRBJ2-1, with 14 nucleotides matching TRBD2. The CDR3 sequence is 16 residues long. V lost 4 bases and J lost 3; bases outside the gene matches: 3. Germline V gene lookup returns CDR1 SGHKS and CDR2 YYEKEE (reference sequence).

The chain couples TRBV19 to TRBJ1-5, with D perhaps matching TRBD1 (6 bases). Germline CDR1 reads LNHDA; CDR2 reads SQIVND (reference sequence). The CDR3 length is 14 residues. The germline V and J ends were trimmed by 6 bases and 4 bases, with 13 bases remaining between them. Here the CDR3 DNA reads TGTGCCAGTAGGGCGGACAGTCAAAATCAGCCCCAGCATTTT. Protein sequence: CASRADSQNQPQHF. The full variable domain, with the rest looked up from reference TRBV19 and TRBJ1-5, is DGGITQSPKYLFRKEGQNVTLSCEQNLNHDAMYWYRQDPGQGLRLIYYSQIVNDFQKGDIAEGYSVSREKKESFPLTVTSAQKNPTAFYLCASRADSQNQPQHFGDGTRLSIL.

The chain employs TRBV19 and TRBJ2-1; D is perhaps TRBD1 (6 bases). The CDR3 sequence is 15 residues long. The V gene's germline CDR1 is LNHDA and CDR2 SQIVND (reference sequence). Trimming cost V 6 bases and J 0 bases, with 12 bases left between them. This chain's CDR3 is CASSPGAGSYNEQFF. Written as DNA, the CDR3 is TGTGCCAGTAGCCCAGGGGCAGGCTCCTACAATGAGCAGTTCTTC.

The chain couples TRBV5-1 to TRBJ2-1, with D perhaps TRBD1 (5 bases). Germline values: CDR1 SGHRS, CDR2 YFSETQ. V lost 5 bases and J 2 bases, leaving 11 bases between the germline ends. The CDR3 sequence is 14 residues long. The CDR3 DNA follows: TGCGCCAGCAGACTCTGGGGCACCTACAATGAGCAGTTCTTC. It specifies CASRLWGTYNEQFF.

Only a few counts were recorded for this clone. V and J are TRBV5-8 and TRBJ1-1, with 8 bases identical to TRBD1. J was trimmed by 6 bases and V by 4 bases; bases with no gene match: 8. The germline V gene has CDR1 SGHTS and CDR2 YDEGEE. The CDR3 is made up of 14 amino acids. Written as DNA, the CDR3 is TGTGCCAGCAGCAAACAGGGGGTTGCCCCTGAAGCTTTCTTT. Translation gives CASSKQGVAPEAFF.

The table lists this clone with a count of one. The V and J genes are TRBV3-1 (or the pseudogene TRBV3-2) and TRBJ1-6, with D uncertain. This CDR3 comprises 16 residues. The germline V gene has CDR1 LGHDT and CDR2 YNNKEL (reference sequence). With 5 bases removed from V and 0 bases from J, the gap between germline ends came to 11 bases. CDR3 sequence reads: CASSARFSSYNSPLHF. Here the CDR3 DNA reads TGTGCCAGCAGCGCACGTTTTAGCTCCTATAATTCACCCCTCCACTTT.

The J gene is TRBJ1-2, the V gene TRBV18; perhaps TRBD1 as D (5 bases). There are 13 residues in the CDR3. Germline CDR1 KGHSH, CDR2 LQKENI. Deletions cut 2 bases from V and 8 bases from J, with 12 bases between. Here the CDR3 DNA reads TGTGCCAGCTCACCAGCGGGGGAAGGCGGCTACACCTTC. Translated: CASSPAGEGGYTF.

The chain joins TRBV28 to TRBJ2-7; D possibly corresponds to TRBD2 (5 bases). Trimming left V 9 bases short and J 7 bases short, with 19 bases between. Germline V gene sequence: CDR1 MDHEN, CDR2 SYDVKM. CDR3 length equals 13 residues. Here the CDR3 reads CASYSVSGREQYF. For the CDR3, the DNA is TGTGCCAGTTATAGCGTTTCGGGTCGGGAGCAGTACTTC.

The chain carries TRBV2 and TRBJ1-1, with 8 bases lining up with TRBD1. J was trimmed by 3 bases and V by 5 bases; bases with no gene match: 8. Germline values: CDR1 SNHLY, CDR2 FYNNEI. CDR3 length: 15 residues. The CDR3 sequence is CASSTRQGIDTEAFF. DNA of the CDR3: TGTGCCAGCAGTACCCGACAGGGGATAGACACTGAAGCTTTCTTT.

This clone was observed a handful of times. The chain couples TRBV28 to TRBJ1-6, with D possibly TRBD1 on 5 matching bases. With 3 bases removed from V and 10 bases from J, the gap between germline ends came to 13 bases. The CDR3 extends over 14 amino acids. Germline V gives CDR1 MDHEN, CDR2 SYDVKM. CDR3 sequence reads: CASSLVEGRSPLHF. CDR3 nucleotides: TGTGCCAGCAGTTTGGTGGAGGGGCGGTCACCCCTCCACTTT.

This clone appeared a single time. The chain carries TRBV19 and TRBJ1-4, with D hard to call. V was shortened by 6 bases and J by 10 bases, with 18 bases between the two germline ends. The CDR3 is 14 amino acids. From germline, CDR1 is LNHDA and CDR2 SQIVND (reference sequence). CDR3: CASSLTAVERKLFF. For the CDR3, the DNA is TGTGCCAGTAGCCTAACAGCGGTGGAACGAAAACTGTTTTTT. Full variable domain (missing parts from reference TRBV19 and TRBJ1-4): DGGITQSPKYLFRKEGQNVTLSCEQNLNHDAMYWYRQDPGQGLRLIYYSQIVNDFQKGDIAEGYSVSREKKESFPLTVTSAQKNPTAFYLCASSLTAVERKLFFGSGTQLSVL.

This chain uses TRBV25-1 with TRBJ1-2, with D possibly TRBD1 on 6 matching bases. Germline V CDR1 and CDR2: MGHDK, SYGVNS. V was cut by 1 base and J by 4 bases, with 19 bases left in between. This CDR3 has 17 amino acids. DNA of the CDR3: TGTGCCAGCAGTGAATCCCGGTCTGGCCCCAGGGGCTATGGCTACACCTTC. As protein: CASSESRSGPRGYGYTF.

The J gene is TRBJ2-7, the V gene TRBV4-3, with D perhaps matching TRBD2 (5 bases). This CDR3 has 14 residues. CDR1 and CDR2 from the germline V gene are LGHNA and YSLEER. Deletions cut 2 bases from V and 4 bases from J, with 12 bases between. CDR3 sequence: CASSQTVLAYEQYF. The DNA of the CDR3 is TGCGCCAGCAGCCAAACTGTGCTAGCTTACGAGCAGTACTTC.

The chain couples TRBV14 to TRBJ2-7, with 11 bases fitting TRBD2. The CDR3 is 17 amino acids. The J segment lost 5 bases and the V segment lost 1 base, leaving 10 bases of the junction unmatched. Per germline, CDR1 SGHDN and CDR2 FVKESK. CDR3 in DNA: TGTGCCAGCAGCCAAGGGCTAGCGGGAGGCCCCCTCCACGAGCAGTACTTC. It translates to CASSQGLAGGPLHEQYF.

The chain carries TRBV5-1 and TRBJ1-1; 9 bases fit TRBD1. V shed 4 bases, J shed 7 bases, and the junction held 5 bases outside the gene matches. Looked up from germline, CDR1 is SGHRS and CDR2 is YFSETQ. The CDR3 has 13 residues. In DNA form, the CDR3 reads TGCGCCAGCAGCCCCACAGGGGGCCATGAAGCTTTCTTT. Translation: CASSPTGGHEAFF.

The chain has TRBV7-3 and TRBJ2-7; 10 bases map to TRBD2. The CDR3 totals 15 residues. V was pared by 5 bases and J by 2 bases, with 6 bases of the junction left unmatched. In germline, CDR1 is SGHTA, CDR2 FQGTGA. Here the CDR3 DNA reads TGTGCCAGCAGCCAATCTAGCGGGAGTCCCTACGAGCAGTACTTC. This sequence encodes CASSQSSGSPYEQYF.

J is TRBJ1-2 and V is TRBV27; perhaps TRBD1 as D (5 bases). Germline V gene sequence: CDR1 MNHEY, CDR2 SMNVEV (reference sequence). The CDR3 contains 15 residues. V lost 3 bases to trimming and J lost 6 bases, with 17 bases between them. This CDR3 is CASSFYGAGGNGYTF. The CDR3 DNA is TGTGCCAGCAGTTTTTATGGGGCGGGAGGGAATGGCTACACCTTC.

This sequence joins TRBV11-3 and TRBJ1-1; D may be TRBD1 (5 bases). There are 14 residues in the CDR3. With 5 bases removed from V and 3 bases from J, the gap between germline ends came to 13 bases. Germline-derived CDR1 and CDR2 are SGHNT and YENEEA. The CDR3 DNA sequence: TGTGCCAGCAGCCCGGAGGGGAGATACACTGAAGCTTTCTTT. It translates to CASSPEGRYTEAFF. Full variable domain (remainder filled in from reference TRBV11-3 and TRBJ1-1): EAGVVQSPRYKIIEKKQPVAFWCNPISGHNTLYWYLQNLGQGPELLIRYENEEAVDDSQLPKDRFSAERLKGVDSTLKIQPAELGDSAVYLCASSPEGRYTEAFFGQGTRLTVV.

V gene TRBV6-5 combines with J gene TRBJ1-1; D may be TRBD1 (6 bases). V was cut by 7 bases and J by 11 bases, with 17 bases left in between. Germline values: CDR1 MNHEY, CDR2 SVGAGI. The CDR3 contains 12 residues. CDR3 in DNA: TGTGCCAGCACCACCCAACAGGGACGGGCTTTCTTT. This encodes CASTTQQGRAFF.